This T cell receptor (beta chain) stems from a study of blood T cell repertoires in COVID-19. Study as a whole: Samples representing acute and convalescent COVID-19 were sourced from the United States, Italy and Spain.

Seattle-derived patients entered the study during active infection and were followed longitudinally. V was trimmed by 6 bases and J by 6 bases, leaving 17 bases between them. The CDR3 runs 14 residues. Germline values: CDR1 SEHNR, CDR2 FQNEAQ (reference sequence). In the original processing: Reference gene primer amplification yielded estimated nucleated cell counts. This table comes from immunoSEQ multiplex PCR, and its TCRdb copy is limited to in-frame clones, with some not included. Clonal size and the V and J genes are those of that table, whereas D and trimming came from the DNA. The sample has roughly 310,000 clones, roughly 90% seen once; the top ten hold 2.9%.

The chain has TRBV7-9 and TRBJ1-2; tentative D call: TRBD1 (6 bases). The sample was peripheral blood. This clonotype originated in a woman aged 25 to 45 with COVID-19, enrolled during active disease. CDR3 sequence (DNA): TGTGCCAGCAGAATCCGGGACACAAGGAATGGCTACACCTTC. Amino acids: CASRIRDTRNGYTF.